These 19 T cell receptor beta chains were all obtained from the same sample, sequenced in a study of blood T cell repertoires in COVID-19. The data were produced by immunoSEQ multiplex PCR, yet TCRdb's version contains in-frame clones alone and is incomplete. The sample lists about 330,000 clones; 65% to 85% were seen once. Sequenced sample: peripheral blood. Receptors were obtained from a woman aged 45-60 years with acute or convalescent COVID-19.

This clone was recorded only once. The chain employs TRBV9 and TRBJ1-5, with a weak D call TRBD1 (5 bases). CDR3 size: 14 residues. The germline V gene has CDR1 SGDLS and CDR2 YYNGEE. V was clipped by 4 bases and J by 4 bases, with 12 bases between them. The CDR3 region has the DNA TGTGCCAGCAGCTCAGGGTTGGCAAATCAGCCCCAGCATTTT. It encodes CASSSGLANQPQHF.

V usage is TRBV30 and J usage is TRBJ1-2; D might be TRBD1 (5 bases). CDR1 and CDR2 from the germline V gene are GTSNPN and SVGIG (reference sequence). The ends were cut back, 7 bases at V and 8 bases at J, with 17 bases in the middle. There are 12 residues in the CDR3. The CDR3 reads CAYTKRTPGYTF. Here the CDR3 DNA reads TGTGCCTACACGAAGAGGACACCCGGCTACACCTTC.

This clone was counted only a few times. The genes are TRBV5-6 and TRBJ1-6; 10 bases align to TRBD1. The CDR3 consists of 14 residues. With V trimmed by 3 bases and J by 10 bases, 4 bases remained unmatched. Germline V CDR1 and CDR2: SGHDT, YYEEEE. CDR3 sequence: CASSWRGQGSPLHF. CDR3 coding DNA: TGTGCCAGCAGCTGGAGGGGACAGGGGTCACCCCTCCACTTT.

The genes are TRBV27 and TRBJ2-3; possible D gene TRBD1, 6 bases. V lost 5 bases and J lost 3, with 12 bases in between. From germline, CDR1 is MNHEY and CDR2 SMNVEV (reference sequence). The CDR3 has 14 amino acids. Here the CDR3 DNA reads TGTGCCAGCAGTCGTCGGACAGAAACAGATACGCAGTATTTT. It translates to CASSRRTETDTQYF.

V gene TRBV2 combines with J gene TRBJ2-7, with a tentative D call TRBD1 (5 bases). CDR1 and CDR2 (germline): SNHLY, FYNNEI. The CDR3 spans 14 residues. V shed 2 bases and J shed 5 bases, with 13 bases lying between them. The CDR3 DNA is TGTGCCAGCAGTGAACGGCTGGGGCGCCACGAGCAGTACTTC. It is translated as CASSERLGRHEQYF.

The chain carries TRBV24-1 and TRBJ2-3; D is unclear. The germline V gene has CDR1 KGHDR and CDR2 SFDVKD. The V and J ends lost 5 bases and 4 bases respectively, with 9 bases between them. The CDR3 is 13 residues long. The CDR3 DNA reads as TGTGCCACCAGTGGAATGCGTTCAGATACGCAGTATTTT. Protein: CATSGMRSDTQYF.

The chain couples TRBV5-5 to TRBJ2-5, with D perhaps matching TRBD1 (5 bases). The CDR3 runs 16 residues. Trimming took off 1 base at V and 1 base at J, with 14 bases between the two ends. Per germline, CDR1 SGHKS and CDR2 YYEKEE (reference sequence). CDR3 nucleotide sequence: TGTGCCAGCAGCTTGAGGGGCTCGACACGCCAAGAGACCCAGTACTTC. Protein: CASSLRGSTRQETQYF.

J is TRBJ2-7 and V is TRBV6-4; TRBD1 matches at 8 bases. With V trimmed by 8 bases and J by 0 bases, 6 bases remained unmatched. CDR1 is MRHNA, CDR2 SNTAGT, per germline. CDR3 length equals 14 residues. The CDR3 protein is CASERDRCSYEQYV. The CDR3 DNA sequence: TGTGCCAGCGAAAGGGACAGGTGCTCCTACGAGCAGTACGTC.

This chain connects TRBV5-1 to TRBJ2-5, with 8 bases fitting TRBD2. CDR1 SGHRS and CDR2 YFSETQ come from the germline V gene. The V gene end was trimmed by 3 bases and the J gene end by 0 bases; junction bases not matched to a gene: 19. CDR3 size: 20 residues. Written as DNA, the CDR3 is TGCGCCAGCAGCTATCCGACTAGCGAACCGAACCACCACCACCAAGAGACCCAGTACTTC. Protein: CASSYPTSEPNHHHQETQYF.

This clone was seen more than once but under ten times. This chain connects TRBV7-2 to TRBJ2-1; no clear D gene. Germline-derived CDR1 and CDR2 are SGHTA and FQGNSA. The CDR3 consists of 15 residues. V was pared by 1 base and J by 5 bases, with 12 bases between. CDR3 sequence (DNA): TGTGCCAGCAGCTTAGGCCCGGTCCGCAACAATGAGCAGTTCTTC. Translated, it gives CASSLGPVRNNEQFF. Together with reference TRBV7-2 and TRBJ2-1, the CDR3 gives the full variable domain: GAGVSQSPSNKVTEKGKDVELRCDPISGHTALYWYRQSLGQGLEFLIYFQGNSAPDKSGLPSDRFSAERTGGSVSTLTIQRTQQEDSAVYLCASSLGPVRNNEQFFGPGTRLTVL.

This sequence joins TRBV19 and TRBJ1-5, with 8 bases lining up with TRBD1. Trimming cost V 5 bases and J 7 bases; bases outside gene matches: 7. The CDR3 contains 14 residues. Germline assignment: CDR1 LNHDA and CDR2 SQIVND (reference sequence). The CDR3 region is CASSVQGAEQPQHF. CDR3 nucleotide sequence: TGTGCCAGTAGTGTCCAGGGGGCGGAACAGCCCCAGCATTTT.

The genes are TRBV2 and TRBJ1-5; no reliable D call. Germline V gives CDR1 SNHLY, CDR2 FYNNEI. This CDR3 contains 14 residues. V was shortened by 1 base and J by 5 bases, with 9 bases between the two germline ends. The CDR3 bases are TGTGCCAGCAGTGAAGGCAGGCACGATCAGCCCCAGCATTTT. It translates to CASSEGRHDQPQHF.

This clone was counted between two and nine times. The chain joins TRBV5-4 to TRBJ2-5; TRBD1 might be the D (5 bases). The CDR3 length is 15 residues. V was clipped by 4 bases and J by 5 bases, with 18 bases between them. Germline V lookup: CDR1 SGHNT, CDR2 YYREEE (reference sequence). DNA for the CDR3: TGTGCCAGCAGCCCAACCGGACACTTGGAGGAGACCCAGTACTTC. It specifies CASSPTGHLEETQYF.

The rearrangement joins TRBV3-1 (or the pseudogene TRBV3-2) to TRBJ1-1, with 7 bases lining up with TRBD1. With V trimmed by 7 bases and J by 7 bases, 3 bases remained unmatched. CDR1 is LGHDT and CDR2 is YNNKEL in the germline V gene (reference sequence). The CDR3 has 11 amino acids. The CDR3 region is CASTTGDEAFF. The CDR3, as DNA: TGTGCCAGCACCACAGGGGATGAAGCTTTCTTT.

The V and J genes are TRBV6-4 and TRBJ2-1; 13 bases agree with TRBD2. The junction had 6 bases not matched to a gene; V was cut back by 4 bases and J by 6 bases. The germline V gene has CDR1 MRHNA and CDR2 SNTAGT. The CDR3 totals 16 residues. CDR3 DNA sequence: TGTGCCAGCAGTGCTCCGGGACTAGCGGGAATCAATGAGCAGTTCTTC. As protein: CASSAPGLAGINEQFF.

This rearrangement joins TRBV19 to TRBJ1-4, with TRBD1 identical over 8 bases. This CDR3 contains 14 residues. Trimming at V came to 6 bases and at J to 6 bases, leaving 6 bases not matched to a gene. Germline assignment: CDR1 LNHDA and CDR2 SQIVND (reference sequence). DNA of the CDR3: TGTGCCAGTAGCCCATTGGACAGGGATGAAAAACTGTTTTTT. Encoded protein: CASSPLDRDEKLFF. Full variable domain (rest looked up from reference TRBV19 and TRBJ1-4): DGGITQSPKYLFRKEGQNVTLSCEQNLNHDAMYWYRQDPGQGLRLIYYSQIVNDFQKGDIAEGYSVSREKKESFPLTVTSAQKNPTAFYLCASSPLDRDEKLFFGSGTQLSVL.

The chain has TRBV6-5 and TRBJ2-3; 14 bases agree with TRBD2. Trimming at V came to 6 bases and at J to 5 bases, leaving 4 bases not matched to a gene. The germline CDR1 and CDR2 sequences are MNHEY and SVGAGI. The CDR3 is 15 amino acids. CDR3 residues: CASRKTSGRGDTQYF. The CDR3 DNA follows: TGTGCCAGCAGAAAGACTAGCGGGAGGGGAGATACGCAGTATTTT.

This clone was observed a single time. The chain recombines TRBV4-1 with TRBJ1-1; D is unclear. V was trimmed by 2 bases and J by 3 bases, leaving 10 bases between them. CDR1 and CDR2 (germline): MGHRA, YSYEKL. The CDR3 is made up of 14 amino acids. CDR3 sequence reads: CASSQTIGDTEAFF. The CDR3 region has the DNA TGCGCCAGCAGCCAAACCATAGGAGACACTGAAGCTTTCTTT.

This chain uses TRBV9 with TRBJ1-2; 10 bases match TRBD1. The J segment lost 5 bases and the V segment lost 2 bases, leaving 3 bases of the junction unmatched. The length of the CDR3 is 14 residues. Germline CDR1 SGDLS, CDR2 YYNGEE. The CDR3, as DNA: TGTGCCAGCAGCGTGGGGACAGGGGCGTATGGCTACACCTTC. This gives the protein CASSVGTGAYGYTF. The whole variable domain, filled in from reference TRBV9 and TRBJ1-2, reads DSGVTQTPKHLITATGQRVTLRCSPRSGDLSVYWYQQSLDQGLQFLIQYYNGEERAKGNILERFSAQQFPDLHSELNLSSLELGDSALYFCASSVGTGAYGYTFGSGTRLTVV.